This passage covers 14 T cell receptor beta chains from one sample sequenced in a study of cytomegalovirus exposure and HLA in healthy donors. PCR was performed using 60 Vbeta and 13 Jbeta primers. Data came from immunoSEQ multiplex PCR; TCRdb stores just in-frame clones and leaves some out. The sample carries 130,000 to 150,000 clones, 70% to 90% recorded once. Sequencing used PBMCs. These receptors were collected from a woman aged 40 to 50 in good health and CMV-seropositive.

This clone was observed a single time. The genes are TRBV25-1 and TRBJ1-2; tentative D call: TRBD1 (6 bases). This CDR3 is 13 amino acids long. V lost 4 bases and J lost 2, with 8 bases in between. Germline V gene data show CDR1 as MGHDK and CDR2 as SYGVNS. The CDR3 reads CASSAGDNYGYTF. The CDR3 coding sequence is TGTGCCAGCAGTGCAGGGGACAACTATGGCTACACCTTC.

This clone showed up just a few times. The chain couples TRBV6-5 to TRBJ2-7, with 7 bases matching TRBD2. V trimming: 5 bases; J trimming: 11 bases; junction bases outside the gene matches: 12. The germline V gene has CDR1 MNHEY and CDR2 SVGAGI. The CDR3 sequence is 13 residues long. The CDR3 here is CASSERGLGGKYF. The CDR3 DNA is TGTGCCAGCAGTGAGCGGGGATTGGGGGGAAAGTACTTC.

Note on this clone: Compared with germline, one end of the junction differs, possibly owing to a read error. The chain is built from TRBV19 and TRBJ1-5; D gene uncertain. Germline assignment: CDR1 LNHDA and CDR2 SQIVND (reference sequence). CDR3 length equals 13 residues. The CDR3 sequence is CASRIVGGQPQHF. In DNA form, the CDR3 reads TGTGCCAGTAGGATAGTTGGAGGGCAGCCCCAGCATTTT.

This sequence joins TRBV19 and TRBJ1-2; D perhaps matches TRBD1 (6 bases). This CDR3 spans 17 amino acids. CDR1 and CDR2 (germline): LNHDA, SQIVND (reference sequence). The V and J ends lost 4 bases and 0 bases respectively, with 18 bases between them. CDR3 loop: CASSSHFIGTTNYGYTF. The CDR3 nucleotides read TGTGCCAGTAGTAGTCATTTCATAGGGACAACTAACTATGGCTACACCTTC. Using reference TRBV19 and TRBJ1-2 for the parts outside the CDR3, the full variable domain is DGGITQSPKYLFRKEGQNVTLSCEQNLNHDAMYWYRQDPGQGLRLIYYSQIVNDFQKGDIAEGYSVSREKKESFPLTVTSAQKNPTAFYLCASSSHFIGTTNYGYTFGSGTRLTVV.

The rearrangement uses TRBV11-2 and TRBJ1-6, with a possible D match to TRBD1 (5 bases). Germline loops: CDR1 SGHAT, CDR2 FQNNGV. V lost 5 bases and J 5 bases, leaving 16 bases between the germline ends. The CDR3 runs 16 residues. The CDR3 reads CASSPIKGYDNSPLHF. The CDR3 DNA reads as TGTGCCAGCAGCCCGATCAAGGGGTACGATAATTCACCCCTCCACTTT.

This clone was recorded only once. CDR3 sequence (DNA): TGTGCCAGCAGTTCTACAAGGCCCGGAGAGGCTTTCTTT. Amino acids: CASSSTRPGEAFF. The rearrangement uses TRBV2 and TRBJ1-1; D not resolved. V lost 5 bases and J lost 11, with 18 bases in between. The CDR3 is 13 residues long. From germline, CDR1 is SNHLY and CDR2 FYNNEI.

The chain uses TRBV19 and TRBJ2-3; 8 bases align to TRBD1. V shed 3 bases, J shed 3 bases, and the junction held 11 bases outside the gene matches. There are 17 residues in the CDR3. Germline V lookup: CDR1 LNHDA, CDR2 SQIVND (reference sequence). CDR3 region: CASSMRGGQGRTDTQYF. CDR3 nucleotides: TGTGCCAGTAGTATGCGCGGTGGACAGGGCAGGACAGATACGCAGTATTTT. Using reference TRBV19 and TRBJ2-3 for the parts outside the CDR3, the full variable domain is DGGITQSPKYLFRKEGQNVTLSCEQNLNHDAMYWYRQDPGQGLRLIYYSQIVNDFQKGDIAEGYSVSREKKESFPLTVTSAQKNPTAFYLCASSMRGGQGRTDTQYFGPGTRLTVL.

V usage is TRBV25-1 and J usage is TRBJ2-1; 8 nucleotides align to TRBD2. V trimming: 5 bases; J trimming: 14 bases; junction bases outside the gene matches: 5. The CDR3 consists of 11 residues. Germline-derived CDR1 and CDR2 are MGHDK and SYGVNS. CDR3 nucleotide sequence: TGTGCCAGCAGTTCCGGGGGGGGAAAGTTCTTC. This codes for CASSSGGGKFF. Looking up the rest from reference TRBV25-1 and TRBJ2-1 gives the full variable domain: EADIYQTPRYLVIGTGKKITLECSQTMGHDKMYWYQQDPGMELHLIHYSYGVNSTEKGDLSSESTVSRIRTEHFPLTLESARPSHTSQYLCASSSGGGKFFGPGTRLTVL.

The chain is built from TRBV29-1 and TRBJ1-1; a weak D match, TRBD1 (5 bases). V lost 7 bases and J 2 bases, leaving 14 bases between the germline ends. The CDR3 runs 13 residues. Germline-derived CDR1 and CDR2 are SQVTM and ANQGSEA. In nucleotides, the CDR3 is TGCAGCGGGAGGGGAGGGGACAACACTGAAGCTTTCTTT. It specifies CSGRGGDNTEAFF.

The chain has TRBV25-1 and TRBJ2-5; 10 bases line up with TRBD1. The DNA end is a closer match to TRBJ2-7, so the J assignment may be wrong. Germline V CDR1 and CDR2: MGHDK, SYGVNS. The CDR3 covers 14 residues. CDR3 amino acids: CASRRQGASYEQYF. CDR3 DNA sequence: TGTGCCAGCAGACGACAGGGGGCCTCCTACGAGCAGTACTTC.

The chain employs TRBV28 and TRBJ2-5, with 7 nucleotides matching TRBD1. Per the germline V gene, CDR1 is MDHEN and CDR2 is SYDVKM. J was trimmed by 2 bases and V by 2 bases; bases with no gene match: 2. There are 14 residues in the CDR3. CDR3 sequence: CASSLQGQQETQYF. DNA of the CDR3: TGTGCCAGCAGTTTACAGGGACAGCAAGAGACCCAGTACTTC.

The V and J genes are TRBV2 and TRBJ2-1; TRBD1 matches 9 bases. The CDR3 is 13 residues long. Germline assignment: CDR1 SNHLY and CDR2 FYNNEI. The V segment lost 6 bases and the J segment 6 bases; nucleotides outside the gene matches: 3. CDR3 residues: CASRDRGGNEQFF. The CDR3 bases are TGTGCCAGCAGGGACAGGGGAGGCAATGAGCAGTTCTTC.

This clone was seen a single time. The V gene is TRBV20-1, the J gene TRBJ2-1; tentatively, D is TRBD1 (6 bases). Trimming removed 7 bases at V and 10 bases at J, with 14 bases between. This CDR3 contains 11 residues. Per the germline V gene, CDR1 is DFQATT and CDR2 is SNEGSKA (reference sequence). The CDR3 DNA reads TGCAGTGGGGACACTGGCAGCGAGCAGTTCTTC. This codes for CSGDTGSEQFF.

The chain couples TRBV7-3 to TRBJ1-1; D perhaps matches TRBD1 (5 bases). This CDR3 has 15 residues. Trimming stripped 2 bases from V and 8 bases from J, with 18 bases between. CDR1 is SGHTA, CDR2 FQGTGA, per germline. CDR3 DNA sequence: TGTGCCAGCAGCTTACCTGGGGCTGGGTCTGAAGAAGCTTTCTTT. Amino acid sequence: CASSLPGAGSEEAFF.